This T cell receptor (beta chain) was sequenced for a study of STAT5B mutations in CD4+ large granular lymphocyte leukemia. Study-wide results and limits: Top patient clones used TRBV06 genes more often: 8/27 versus 2/35 in controls.

Germline V CDR1 and CDR2: MNHNS, SASEGT. CDR3 size: 15 residues. This table comes from immunoSEQ multiplex PCR, and its TCRdb copy is limited to in-frame clones, with some not included. The profile shows about 40,000 clones, 81% of them singletons. On this clone itself: Its antigen is unidentified. At one end, the junction sequence differs from germline, possibly due to a read error.

The sequencing sample was made of CD4+ T cells from blood buffy coats. The chain couples TRBV6-1 to TRBJ2-7; perhaps TRBD1 as D (6 bases). This clonotype originated in a human donor in good health. For the CDR3, the DNA is TGTGCCAGCAGGGAAGACAGGACGAGCTCCTACGAGCAGTACTTC. Translated: CASREDRTSSYEQYF.